This record covers a single TCR beta chain. How the authors handled the data: Estimation of nucleated cell counts was performed using reference gene primer amplification. TCRdb's table, derived via immunoSEQ multiplex PCR, lists solely in-frame clones and lacks some. V, J and clone size derive from that table, while D and trimming were established from the DNA sequence. The sample shows 150,000 to 200,000 clones, around 86% of them seen only once. The source of the sample is a study of blood T cell repertoires in COVID-19. Study information: Acute and convalescent COVID-19 specimens originated in the United States, Italy and Spain. T cells, B-cell-depleted T cells, or PBMCs supplied cDNA or gDNA.

The CDR3 length is 16 residues. With V trimmed by 4 bases and J by 2 bases, 5 bases remained unmatched. Germline lookup yields CDR1 MNHNY and CDR2 SVGAGI (reference sequence). The gene calls are TRBV6-6 and TRBJ1-4; TRBD1 matches 9 bases. Sample: peripheral blood. This clonotype was obtained from a man aged 40-49 years with acute or convalescent COVID-19. The CDR3 here is CASSLQGARTNEKLFF. The CDR3 coding sequence is TGTGCCAGCAGTTTACAGGGGGCGCGGACTAATGAAAAACTGTTTTTT.